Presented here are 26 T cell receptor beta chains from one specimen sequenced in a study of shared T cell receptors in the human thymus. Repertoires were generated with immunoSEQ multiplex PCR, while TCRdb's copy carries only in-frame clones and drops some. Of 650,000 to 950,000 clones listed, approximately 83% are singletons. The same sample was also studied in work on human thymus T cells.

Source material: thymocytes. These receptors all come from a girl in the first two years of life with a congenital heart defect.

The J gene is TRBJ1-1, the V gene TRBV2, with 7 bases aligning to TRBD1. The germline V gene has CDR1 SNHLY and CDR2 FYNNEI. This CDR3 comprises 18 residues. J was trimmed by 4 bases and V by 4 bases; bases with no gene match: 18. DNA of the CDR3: TGTGCCAGCAGTGTGGGACCACAGGGGAGTGAGAAAAGCACTGAAGCTTTCTTT. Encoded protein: CASSVGPQGSEKSTEAFF. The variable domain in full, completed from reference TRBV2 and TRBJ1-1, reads EPEVTQTPSHQVTQMGQEVILRCVPISNHLYFYWYRQILGQKVEFLVSFYNNEISEKSEIFDDQFSVERPDGSNFTLKIRSTKLEDSAMYFCASSVGPQGSEKSTEAFFGQGTRLTVV.

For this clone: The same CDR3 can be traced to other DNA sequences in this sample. The CDR3 loop is CASSLEGADGDTQYF. The CDR3 DNA reads TGTGCCAGCAGCTTAGAGGGGGCGGACGGAGATACGCAGTATTTT. The chain is built from TRBV7-9 and TRBJ2-3, with 7 bases that match TRBD1. CDR1 SEHNR and CDR2 FQNEAQ come from the germline V gene (reference sequence). The CDR3 has 15 amino acids. The trim removed 1 base at V and 5 bases at J, leaving 6 bases unmatched.

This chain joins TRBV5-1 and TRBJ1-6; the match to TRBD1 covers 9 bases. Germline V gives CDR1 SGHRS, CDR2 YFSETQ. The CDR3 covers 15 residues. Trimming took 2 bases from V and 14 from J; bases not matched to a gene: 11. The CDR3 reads CASSFTPGQGESLHF. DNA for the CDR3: TGCGCCAGCAGCTTCACCCCGGGACAGGGTGAATCCCTCCACTTT.

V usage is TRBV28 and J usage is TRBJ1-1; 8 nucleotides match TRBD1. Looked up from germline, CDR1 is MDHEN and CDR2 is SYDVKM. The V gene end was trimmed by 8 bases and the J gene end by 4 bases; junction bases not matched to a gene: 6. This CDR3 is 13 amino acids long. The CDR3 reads CASPDRGGTEAFF. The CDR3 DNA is TGTGCCAGCCCCGACAGGGGAGGCACTGAAGCTTTCTTT.

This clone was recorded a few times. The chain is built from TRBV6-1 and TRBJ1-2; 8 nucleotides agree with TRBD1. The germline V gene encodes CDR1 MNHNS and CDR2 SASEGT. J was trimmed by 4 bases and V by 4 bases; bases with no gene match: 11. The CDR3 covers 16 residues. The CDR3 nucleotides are TGTGCCAGCAGTGTACGGGGTGAGGGGACAGGCTATGGCTACACCTTC. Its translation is CASSVRGEGTGYGYTF.

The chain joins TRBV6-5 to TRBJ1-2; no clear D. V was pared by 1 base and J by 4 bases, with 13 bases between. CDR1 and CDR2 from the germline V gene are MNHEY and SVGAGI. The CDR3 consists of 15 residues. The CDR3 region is CASSYFPELPYGYTF. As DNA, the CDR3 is TGTGCCAGCAGTTACTTCCCAGAACTACCCTATGGCTACACCTTC.

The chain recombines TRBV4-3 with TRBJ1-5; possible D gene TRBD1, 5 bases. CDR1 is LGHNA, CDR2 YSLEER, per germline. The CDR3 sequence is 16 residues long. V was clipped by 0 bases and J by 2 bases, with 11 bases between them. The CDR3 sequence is CASSQETGDGNQPQHF. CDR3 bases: TGCGCCAGCAGCCAAGAGACGGGGGATGGCAATCAGCCCCAGCATTTT.

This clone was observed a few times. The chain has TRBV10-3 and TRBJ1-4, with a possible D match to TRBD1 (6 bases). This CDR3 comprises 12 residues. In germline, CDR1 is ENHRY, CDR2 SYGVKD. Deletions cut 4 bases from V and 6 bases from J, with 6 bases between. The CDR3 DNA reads TGTGCCATCAGTGGGACAGATGAAAAACTGTTTTTT. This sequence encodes CAISGTDEKLFF.

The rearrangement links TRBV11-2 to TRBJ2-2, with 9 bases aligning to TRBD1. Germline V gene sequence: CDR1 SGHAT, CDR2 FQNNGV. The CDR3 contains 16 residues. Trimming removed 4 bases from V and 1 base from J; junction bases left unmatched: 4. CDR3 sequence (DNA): TGTGCCAGCAGCTCGACAGGGGGTCAGAACACCGGGGAGCTGTTTTTT. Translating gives CASSSTGGQNTGELFF.

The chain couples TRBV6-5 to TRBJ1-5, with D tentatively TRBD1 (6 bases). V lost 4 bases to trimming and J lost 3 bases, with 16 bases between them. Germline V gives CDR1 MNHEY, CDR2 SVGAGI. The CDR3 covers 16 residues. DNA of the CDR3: TGTGCCAGCAGTTCGTACCTCAGGGGCAACAATCAGCCCCAGCATTTT. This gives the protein CASSSYLRGNNQPQHF.

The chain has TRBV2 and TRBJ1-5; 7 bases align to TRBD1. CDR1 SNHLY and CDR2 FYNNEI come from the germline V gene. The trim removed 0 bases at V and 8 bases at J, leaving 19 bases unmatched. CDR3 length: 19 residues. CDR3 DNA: TGTGCCAGCAGTGAAGCGCTTCGGGGCCTGGAGGGGGCATCGGAGCCCCAGCATTTT. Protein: CASSEALRGLEGASEPQHF.

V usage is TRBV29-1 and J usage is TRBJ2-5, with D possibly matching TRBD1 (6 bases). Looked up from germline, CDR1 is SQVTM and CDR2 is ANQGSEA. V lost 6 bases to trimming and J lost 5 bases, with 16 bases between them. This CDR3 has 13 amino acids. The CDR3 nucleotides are TGCAGCGTCGGGCAAGACAGGTGGGAGACCCAGTACTTC. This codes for CSVGQDRWETQYF.

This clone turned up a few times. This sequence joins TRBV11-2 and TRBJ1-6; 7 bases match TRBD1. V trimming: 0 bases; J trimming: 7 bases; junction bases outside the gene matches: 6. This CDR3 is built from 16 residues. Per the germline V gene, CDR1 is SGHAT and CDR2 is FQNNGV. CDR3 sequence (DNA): TGTGCCAGCAGCTTAGAGGGGTCGGGACAGAATTCACCCCTCCACTTT. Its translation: CASSLEGSGQNSPLHF.

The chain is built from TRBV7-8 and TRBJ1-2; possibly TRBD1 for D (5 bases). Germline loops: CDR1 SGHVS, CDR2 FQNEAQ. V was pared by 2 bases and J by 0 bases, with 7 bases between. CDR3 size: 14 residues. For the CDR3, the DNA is TGTGCCAGCAGCTTATGGGGGGCTAACTATGGCTACACCTTC. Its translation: CASSLWGANYGYTF.

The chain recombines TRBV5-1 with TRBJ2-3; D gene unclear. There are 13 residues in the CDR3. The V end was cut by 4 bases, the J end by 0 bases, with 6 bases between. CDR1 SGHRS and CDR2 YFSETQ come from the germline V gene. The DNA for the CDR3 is TGCGCCAGCAGCCAACGGAGCACAGATACGCAGTATTTT. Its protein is CASSQRSTDTQYF. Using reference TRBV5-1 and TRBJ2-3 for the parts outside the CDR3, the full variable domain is KAGVTQTPRYLIKTRGQQVTLSCSPISGHRSVSWYQQTPGQGLQFLFEYFSETQRNKGNFPGRFSGRQFSNSRSEMNVSTLELGDSALYLCASSQRSTDTQYFGPGTRLTVL.

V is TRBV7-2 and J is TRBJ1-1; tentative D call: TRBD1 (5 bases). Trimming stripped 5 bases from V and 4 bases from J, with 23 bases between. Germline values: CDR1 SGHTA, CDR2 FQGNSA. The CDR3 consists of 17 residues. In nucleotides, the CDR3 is TGTGCCAGCAGCCCGCTCGGGTGGCGGCAGGGTACCACTGAAGCTTTCTTT. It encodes CASSPLGWRQGTTEAFF.

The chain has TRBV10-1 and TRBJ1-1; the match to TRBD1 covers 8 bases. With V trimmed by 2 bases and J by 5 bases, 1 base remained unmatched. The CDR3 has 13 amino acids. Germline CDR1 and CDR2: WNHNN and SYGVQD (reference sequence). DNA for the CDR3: TGCGCCAGCAGTGAGACAGGGGGGACTGAAGCTTTCTTT. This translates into CASSETGGTEAFF.

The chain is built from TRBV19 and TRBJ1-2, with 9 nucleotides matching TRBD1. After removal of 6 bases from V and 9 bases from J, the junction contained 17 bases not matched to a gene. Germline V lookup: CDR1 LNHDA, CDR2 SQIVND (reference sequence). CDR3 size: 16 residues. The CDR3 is CASRRGQGQDRRSYTF. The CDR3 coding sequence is TGTGCCAGTAGACGGGGACAGGGACAGGATCGTAGAAGCTACACCTTC.

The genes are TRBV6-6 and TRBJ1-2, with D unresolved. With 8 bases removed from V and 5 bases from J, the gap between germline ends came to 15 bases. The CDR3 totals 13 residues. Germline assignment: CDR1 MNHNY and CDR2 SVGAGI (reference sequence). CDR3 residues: CASDGSSPYGYTF. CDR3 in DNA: TGTGCCAGCGACGGGAGCTCCCCTTATGGCTACACCTTC.

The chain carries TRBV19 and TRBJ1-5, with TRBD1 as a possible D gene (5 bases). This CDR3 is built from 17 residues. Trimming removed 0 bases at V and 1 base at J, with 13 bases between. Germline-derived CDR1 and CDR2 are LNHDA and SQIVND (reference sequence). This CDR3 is CASSIDFYRLSNQPQHF. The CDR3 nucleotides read TGTGCCAGTAGTATAGATTTTTACAGGCTCAGCAATCAGCCCCAGCATTTT.

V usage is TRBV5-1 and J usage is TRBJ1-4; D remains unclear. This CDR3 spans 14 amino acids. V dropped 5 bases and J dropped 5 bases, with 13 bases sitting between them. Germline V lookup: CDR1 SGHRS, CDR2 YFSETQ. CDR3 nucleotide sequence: TGCGCCAGCAGGAGGGAGGGTGAAAATGAAAAACTGTTTTTT. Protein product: CASRREGENEKLFF.

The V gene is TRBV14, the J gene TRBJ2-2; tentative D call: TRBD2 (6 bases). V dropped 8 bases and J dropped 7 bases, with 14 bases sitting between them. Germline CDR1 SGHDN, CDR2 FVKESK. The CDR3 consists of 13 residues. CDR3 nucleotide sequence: TGTGCCAGCCGGAGGGGAAAGGTCGGGGAGCTGTTTTTT. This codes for CASRRGKVGELFF.

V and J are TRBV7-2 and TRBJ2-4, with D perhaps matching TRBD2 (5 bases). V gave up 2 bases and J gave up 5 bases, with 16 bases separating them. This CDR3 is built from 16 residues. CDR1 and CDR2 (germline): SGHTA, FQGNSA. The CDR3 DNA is TGTGCCAGCAGCTTACTCACGGGGTACACACAAAACATTCAGTACTTC. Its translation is CASSLLTGYTQNIQYF.

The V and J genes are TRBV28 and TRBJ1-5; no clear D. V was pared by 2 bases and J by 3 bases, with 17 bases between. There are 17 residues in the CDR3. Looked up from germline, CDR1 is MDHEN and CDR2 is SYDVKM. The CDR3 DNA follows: TGTGCCAGCAGTTTACTTATATTGAAACAGAACAATCAGCCCCAGCATTTT. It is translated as CASSLLILKQNNQPQHF.

The CDR3 here is CASSQDGRGSPWNSPLHF. The DNA of the CDR3 is TGCGCCAGCAGCCAAGATGGTCGTGGGAGCCCTTGGAATTCACCCCTCCACTTT. V is TRBV4-3 and J is TRBJ1-6; no clear D. Deletions cut 0 bases from V and 7 bases from J, with 19 bases between. The germline gives CDR1 LGHNA, CDR2 YSLEER. CDR3 length: 18 residues.

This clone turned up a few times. Here the CDR3 DNA reads TGTGCCAGCAGTTTATCGGTAAGGAGTCAGCCCCAGCATTTT. Translating gives CASSLSVRSQPQHF. V is TRBV27 and J is TRBJ1-5; D not certain. Trimming shortened V by 0 bases and J by 6 bases, and 9 bases separated the two germline ends. Germline CDR1 and CDR2: MNHEY and SMNVEV (reference sequence). This CDR3 contains 14 residues.